This entry concerns a single T cell receptor beta chain. Residents of about two dozen US areas, aged about 18 to 89 years, made up the participants. Participant reports of clinical history set cohort assignment. The CDR3 is made up of 16 amino acids. V shed 2 bases and J shed 5 bases, with 19 bases lying between them. Germline V gene sequence: CDR1 SGHDT, CDR2 YYEEEE. As processed by the authors: Researchers report that nucleated cell counts were estimated from reference gene primer amplification. The protocol was immunoSEQ multiplex PCR, while the TCRdb copy is restricted to in-frame clones and leaves out a portion. Clonal size and the V and J genes are those of that table, whereas D and trimming came from the DNA. This sample carries hundreds of thousands of clones, about nine tenths of them seen once, and the ten largest clones take around 1.3%. The data stem from a study of blood T cell repertoires in COVID-19. Study-wide context: Researchers got acute and convalescent COVID-19 samples from the United States, Italy and Spain.

The receptor was derived from a woman aged 40 to 55 with acute COVID-19. This chain links TRBV5-6 with TRBJ1-1, with a weak D call TRBD1 (6 bases). Sequencing was done on a sample of PBMCs or T cells enriched from blood (not recorded which). The CDR3 DNA is TGTGCCAGCAGCTTACAGGGCCGAGATGGGAATACTGAAGCTTTCTTT. Protein: CASSLQGRDGNTEAFF.